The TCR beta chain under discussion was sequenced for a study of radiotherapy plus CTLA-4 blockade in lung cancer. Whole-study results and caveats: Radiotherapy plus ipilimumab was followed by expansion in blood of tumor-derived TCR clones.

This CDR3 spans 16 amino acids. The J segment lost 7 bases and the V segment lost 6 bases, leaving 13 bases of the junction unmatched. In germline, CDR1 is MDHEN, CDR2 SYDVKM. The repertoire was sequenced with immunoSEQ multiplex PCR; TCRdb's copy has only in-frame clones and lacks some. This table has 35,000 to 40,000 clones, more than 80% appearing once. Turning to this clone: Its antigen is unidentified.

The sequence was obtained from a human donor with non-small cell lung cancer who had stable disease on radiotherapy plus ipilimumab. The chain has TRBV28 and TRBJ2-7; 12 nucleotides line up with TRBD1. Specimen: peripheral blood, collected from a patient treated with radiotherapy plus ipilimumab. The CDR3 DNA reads TGTGCCAGCAGCCGTGGGACAGGGGGCCCCTACCGAGAGCAGTACTTC. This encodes CASSRGTGGPYREQYF.